This TCR beta chain was identified in a study of regulatory T cells in long-lasting Graves disease. Study-level information: For under 3 months, newly diagnosed Graves' patients had been taking antithyroid drugs.

Sequencing libraries for TCR beta were prepared with iRepertoire HTBI primers and Arm-PCR of CDR3 regions. One entry per CDR3 protein, called by TCRdb with MiXCR from the multiplex PCR reads. The table includes some 560,000 distinct CDR3 sequences, 15% to 20% detected once. Documented time point: newly diagnosed GD, antithyroid drugs for less than 3 months. From PBMCs, RNA was extracted and then used to make the TCR library. All patients originated from an endocrinology department located in Xi'an, China. There are many counts of this clonotype. The data were also submitted as part of a second study, on T cells in Graves' hyperthyroidism and ophthalmopathy. This second study says: Every diagnosis used clinical symptoms, serum thyroxine and TRAb, thyroid ultrasound and orbital computed tomography.

Specimen: peripheral blood mononuclear cells (PBMCs), collected at new diagnosis, from a patient treated with antithyroid drugs. This sequence was found in a woman between 40 and 65 years old with Graves disease.

The CDR3 reads CSAPKRGGDYTQYF. The CDR3 DNA is TGCAGTGCTCCTAAGCGGGGGGGAGACTATACGCAGTATTTT. The V call is TRBV20-1, the J call TRBJ2-3; TRBD2 matches at 10 bases. Germline CDR1 DFQATT, CDR2 SNEGSKA (reference sequence). The CDR3 is made up of 14 amino acids. V lost 5 bases to trimming and J lost 7 bases; unmatched junction nucleotides: 9.